The 14 T cell receptor beta chains presented below share a single source sample, sequenced in a study of blood T cell repertoires in COVID-19 (dated by TCRdb to between 2020 and 2021). Library preparation was by the immunoSEQ multiplex PCR assay. TCRdb stores this immuneACCESS table with in-frame sequences only. Part of the clones is absent; in the studies checked, under half of the shortfall reflects unresolved V genes, and no reason is known for the rest. In all, the sample holds hundreds of thousands of clones, and approximately 86% of those were seen once. More than 4% of the sample lies in the top ten. Sequenced: PBMCs or T cells enriched from blood (not recorded which). These receptors came from a woman in her 30s who had been exposed to COVID-19.

CDR3 in amino acids: CASIWQGGPEAFF. The CDR3 nucleotides read TGTGCCAGCATTTGGCAGGGAGGCCCTGAAGCTTTCTTT. This chain uses TRBV2 with TRBJ1-1; D is perhaps TRBD1 (5 bases). Trimming cost V 7 bases and J 6 bases, with 15 bases left between them. This CDR3 has 13 residues. The germline V gene encodes CDR1 SNHLY and CDR2 FYNNEI. Supplemented by reference TRBV2 and TRBJ1-1, the full variable domain reads EPEVTQTPSHQVTQMGQEVILRCVPISNHLYFYWYRQILGQKVEFLVSFYNNEISEKSEIFDDQFSVERPDGSNFTLKIRSTKLEDSAMYFCASIWQGGPEAFFGQGTRLTVV.

The chain uses TRBV6-5 and TRBJ2-2, with a weak D call TRBD2 (5 bases). Germline V gives CDR1 MNHEY, CDR2 SVGAGI. The CDR3 length is 16 residues. V was clipped by 2 bases and J by 3 bases, with 13 bases between them. CDR3 loop: CASSYGVTSDTGELFF. CDR3 nucleotides: TGTGCCAGCAGTTACGGGGTTACTAGTGACACCGGGGAGCTGTTTTTT.

In this sample, this clone turned up once. The CDR3 reads CASSPEGLASYNEQFF. The DNA for the CDR3 is TGTGCCAGCAGCCCGGAGGGACTAGCCTCCTACAATGAGCAGTTCTTC. This chain uses TRBV13 with TRBJ2-1; 9 bases line up with TRBD2. CDR1 is PRHDT and CDR2 is FYEKMQ in the germline V gene (reference sequence). Germline trimming cut 5 bases from V and 0 bases from J; bases unmatched to any gene: 5. This CDR3 is 16 amino acids long. The whole variable domain, remainder taken from reference TRBV13 and TRBJ2-1, is AAGVIQSPRHLIKEKRETATLKCYPIPRHDTVYWYQQGPGQDPQFLISFYEKMQSDKGSIPDRFSAQQFSDYHSELNMSSLELGDSALYFCASSPEGLASYNEQFFGPGTRLTVL.

The chain couples TRBV4-2 to TRBJ1-5; possible D gene TRBD1, 5 bases. The CDR3 is made up of 16 amino acids. V was pared by 0 bases and J by 3 bases, with 12 bases between. The germline gives CDR1 LGHNA, CDR2 YNFKEQ. The CDR3 sequence: CASSQDGEQVNQPQHF. CDR3 sequence (DNA): TGTGCCAGCAGCCAAGATGGGGAACAGGTCAATCAGCCCCAGCATTTT.

The chain couples TRBV30 to TRBJ2-7; TRBD2 aligns across 7 bases. The germline CDR1 and CDR2 sequences are GTSNPN and SVGIG (reference sequence). Germline trimming cut 0 bases from V and 0 bases from J; bases unmatched to any gene: 8. The CDR3 sequence is 16 residues long. CDR3 nucleotide sequence: TGTGCCTGGAGTGTACTTCCTAGCGGAGCCTCCTACGAGCAGTACTTC. This codes for CAWSVLPSGASYEQYF.

V usage is TRBV6-5 and J usage is TRBJ1-3, with no clear D. CDR1 is MNHEY and CDR2 is SVGAGI in the germline V gene. V was pared by 2 bases and J by 3 bases, with 8 bases between. This CDR3 region has 14 residues. The CDR3 DNA follows: TGTGCCAGCAGTTACGGTGGCCGTGGAAACACCATATATTTT. Translation gives CASSYGGRGNTIYF.

The chain links TRBV5-1 to TRBJ2-2; possibly TRBD1 for D (5 bases). V dropped 3 bases and J dropped 5 bases, with 11 bases sitting between them. Germline V gives CDR1 SGHRS, CDR2 YFSETQ. This CDR3 has 14 amino acids. The CDR3 region is CASSYRTGTGELFF. As DNA, the CDR3 is TGCGCCAGCAGCTACAGAACAGGTACCGGGGAGCTGTTTTTT.

This clone was seen just once. The J gene is TRBJ2-1, the V gene TRBV9, with 12 bases identical to TRBD2. Germline loops: CDR1 SGDLS, CDR2 YYNGEE. CDR3 length: 17 residues. After removal of 0 bases from V and 8 bases from J, the junction contained 9 bases not matched to a gene. CDR3 in DNA: TGTGCCAGCAGCGTAGGTTCTCTAGCGGGGGGGCCTGATGAGCAGTTCTTC. It translates to CASSVGSLAGGPDEQFF.

A single count supports this clone. This chain connects TRBV11-2 to TRBJ1-6; 7 nucleotides agree with TRBD1. Trimming took 5 bases from V and 6 from J; bases not matched to a gene: 7. The CDR3 is 15 residues long. Germline V gene sequence: CDR1 SGHAT, CDR2 FQNNGV. The CDR3 sequence: CASSILTGRNSPLHF. CDR3 nucleotides: TGTGCCAGCAGCATCTTGACAGGGCGTAATTCACCCCTCCACTTT.

The chain uses TRBV19 and TRBJ1-2; 7 bases align to TRBD1. The length of the CDR3 is 15 residues. The germline V gene has CDR1 LNHDA and CDR2 SQIVND (reference sequence). The J segment lost 4 bases and the V segment lost 5 bases, leaving 10 bases of the junction unmatched. CDR3 bases: TGTGCCAGTAGTTCAGTGGGACAGAGAGTCTATGGCTACACCTTC. Residues: CASSSVGQRVYGYTF.

This chain joins TRBV5-1 and TRBJ1-3, with 11 positions matching TRBD1. The germline gives CDR1 SGHRS, CDR2 YFSETQ. The trim removed 3 bases at V and 4 bases at J, leaving 3 bases unmatched. This CDR3 region has 15 residues. CDR3 coding DNA: TGCGCCAGCAGCTGGGACAGGGGGATCGGAAACACCATATATTTT. Translated, it gives CASSWDRGIGNTIYF.

This chain links TRBV7-8 with TRBJ1-5, with D perhaps matching TRBD1 (6 bases). The CDR3 runs 17 residues. V lost 5 bases, J lost 1 base, and 18 bases lay in between. Germline V lookup: CDR1 SGHVS, CDR2 FQNEAQ. This chain's CDR3 is CASSQQGAGLSNQPQHF. For the CDR3, the DNA is TGTGCCAGCAGCCAACAGGGTGCCGGTCTAAGCAATCAGCCCCAGCATTTT.

The CDR3 DNA reads as TGTGCCAGCAGGAGTAGGGGCTATGGCTACACCTTC. It yields the protein CASRSRGYGYTF. The gene calls are TRBV28 and TRBJ1-2; tentatively, D is TRBD1 (5 bases). The germline V and J ends were trimmed by 6 bases and 4 bases, with 9 bases remaining between them. Germline CDR1 and CDR2: MDHEN and SYDVKM. CDR3 length: 12 residues.

The chain links TRBV2 to TRBJ1-1; D is undetermined. Germline V lookup: CDR1 SNHLY, CDR2 FYNNEI. CDR3 size: 13 residues. Between the trimmed V and J ends, which lost 6 bases and 0 bases, there was a span of 8 bases. The CDR3 spells CASSGLMNTEAFF. As DNA, the CDR3 is TGTGCCAGCAGCGGACTCATGAACACTGAAGCTTTCTTT.